This T cell receptor beta chain appears in the sequencing data of a study of cytomegalovirus exposure and HLA in healthy donors. For the study at large: About 200 million T cells yielded 90 million to 130 million unique TCR beta sequences, as an earlier analysis found.

The PCR had 60 Vbeta and 13 Jbeta primers. Libraries were prepared by immunoSEQ multiplex PCR; TCRdb keeps only in-frame clonotypes and omits some of them. The profile shows 80,000 to 95,000 clones, about four fifths of them singletons. Of note for this clone: Antigen: not known.

Whole-study findings and limits: For most TCR beta V segments, an earlier analysis put the productive rate at about 90% or about 30% of the time.

It was healthy bone marrow donors who served as donors. This clonotype was obtained from a woman younger than 35 in good health and CMV-seropositive. The sample consisted of PBMCs.

This chain's CDR3 is CASSWEGPGGTGELFF. CDR3 sequence (DNA): TGCGCCAGCAGCTGGGAGGGACCCGGGGGAACCGGGGAGCTGTTTTTT. This chain links TRBV5-1 with TRBJ2-2, with 7 bases that match TRBD2. Germline CDR1 and CDR2: SGHRS and YFSETQ. The CDR3 has 16 amino acids. The junction had 10 bases not matched to a gene; V was cut back by 3 bases and J by 5 bases.